This is a list of T cell receptor beta chains from one sample in a study of blood T cell repertoires in COVID-19. Libraries were prepared by immunoSEQ multiplex PCR; TCRdb keeps only in-frame clonotypes and omits some of them. This table has tens of thousands of clones, more than 70% appearing once. Material: peripheral blood. These receptors all come from a human donor in a cohort sampled during active COVID-19. CDR3s include the opening cysteine and the closing phenylalanine or tryptophan. D genes are given only for firm matches. Expanded clones get a size class; other rows say once, few or many, or leave the size out.

TRBJ2-2 TRBV9 TRBD2 once TGTGCCAGCAGCCCCGGGGGGGCGGGCGGGGAGCTGTTTTTT CASSPGGAGGELFF
TRBJ2-3 TRBV11-2 . . TGTGCCAGCAGCTTATACGGAAACGGCCTAGGTAGAGATACGCAGTATTTT CASSLYGNGLGRDTQYF
TRBJ2-7 TRBV7-2 TRBD2 . TGTGCCAGCAGCACCAGACTAGCGGGGACGTACGAGCAGTACTTC CASSTRLAGTYEQYF
TRBJ2-7 TRBV6-5 TRBD1 . TGTGCCAGCAGGGGGACAGGGCCCTCGGAGCAGTACTTC CASRGTGPSEQYF
TRBJ2-3 TRBV28 TRBD1 . TGTGCCAGCAGTTTGATCGACAGGGTGGTAGATACGCAGTATTTT CASSLIDRVVDTQYF
TRBJ2-2 TRBV2 . . TGTGCCAGCAGTGGACTTCCTCTTAACACCGGGGAGCTGTTTTTT CASSGLPLNTGELFF
TRBJ1-2 TRBV3-1/TRBV3-2 . . TGTGCCAGCAGCCAAGGGACAGTCTCTGCTGGCTACACCTTC CASSQGTVSAGYTF
TRBJ1-1 TRBV27 . once TGTGCCAGCAGTTTCGGAAGCCTACGGAGCACTGAAGCTTTCTTT CASSFGSLRSTEAFF
TRBJ2-7 TRBV9 TRBD2 . TGTGCCAGCAGCGTAGGACTAGCGGGAGTCTACGAGCAGTACTTC CASSVGLAGVYEQYF
TRBJ2-5 TRBV28 TRBD2 . TGTGCCAGCAGTTTAACGTCCTTTGGCCGGGAGGTCCAAGAGACCCAGTACTTC CASSLTSFGREVQETQYF
TRBJ2-3 TRBV6-6 TRBD1 . TGTGCCAGCAGTCCCCGGGACAGGGGGGGAGATACGCAGTATTTT CASSPRDRGGDTQYF
TRBJ1-1 TRBV18 . . TGTGCCAGCTCACCGCGGATGAGGGGGACTGAAGCTTTCTTT CASSPRMRGTEAFF
TRBJ1-6 TRBV7-9 . . TGTGCCAGCAGCTTAGTAGGCCAGGGCTATTCACCCCTCCACTTT CASSLVGQGYSPLHF
TRBJ2-1 TRBV27 TRBD2 . TGTGCCAGCAGTCCCTGGACTAGCAGTTACAATGAGCAGTTCTTC CASSPWTSSYNEQFF
TRBJ2-1 TRBV28 . . TGTGCCAGCACCGGACTCTACAATGAGCAGTTCTTC CASTGLYNEQFF
TRBJ1-1 TRBV6-5 TRBD1 . TGTGCCAGCAGCCGGACAGGGTGGAACACTGAAGCTTTCTTT CASSRTGWNTEAFF
TRBJ2-3 TRBV7-3 TRBD1 . TGTGCCAGCAGCCAAGGGACAGGACCCACAGATACGCAGTATTTT CASSQGTGPTDTQYF
TRBJ1-5 TRBV2 TRBD1 . TGTGCCAGCAGCAAAGGGACAGCCAATCAGCCCCAGCATTTT CASSKGTANQPQHF
TRBJ2-1 TRBV11-2 . . TGTGCCAGCAGCAGCACCTCGACGAGGGAGCAGTTCTTC CASSSTSTREQFF
TRBJ1-4 TRBV5-4 TRBD1 . TGTGCCAGCAGCGCTGGACAGGGCGATGAAAAACTGTTTTTT CASSAGQGDEKLFF
TRBJ2-7 TRBV11-2 TRBD1 . TGTGCCAGCAGCCCGCACCTAGGGGGACAGGGGAGAGAGCAGTACTTC CASSPHLGGQGREQYF
TRBJ2-6 TRBV10-1 . . TGCGCCAGCAGCCAGGGGAGCCCTGGGGCCAACGTCCTGACTTTC CASSQGSPGANVLTF
TRBJ2-5 TRBV4-1 . . TGCGCCAGCAGCCAAGAGACAGCCGGGACCCAGTACTTC CASSQETAGTQYF
TRBJ2-7 TRBV19 TRBD1 . TGTGCCAGTAGTATAGACAGACAGGGGCGCGAGCAGTACTTC CASSIDRQGREQYF
TRBJ2-7 TRBV29-1 TRBD2 . TGCAGCGTGAGGGTTCTAGCGGGAGGGCCAGGCGAGCAGTACTTC CSVRVLAGGPGEQYF
TRBJ1-6 TRBV5-1 . . TGCGCCAGCAGCGGGGGGGATTCGTATTCACCCCTCCACTTT CASSGGDSYSPLHF
TRBJ2-7 TRBV18 TRBD2 . TGTGCCAGCTCACCACCACTAGCGGGGGGGAGCTACGAGCAGTACTTC CASSPPLAGGSYEQYF
TRBJ1-1 TRBV2 . . TGTGCCAGCAGTGAGGTCCTAAACACTGAAGCTTTCTTT CASSEVLNTEAFF
TRBJ2-5 TRBV5-4 TRBD1 . TGTGCCAGCTGCATCCGGGACAGCCTCCAAGAGACCCAGTACTTC CASCIRDSLQETQYF
TRBJ1-2 TRBV19 . . TGTGCCAGTAGTCAAGACAGGTCCGTTCCCTCTAGCTACACCTTC CASSQDRSVPSSYTF
TRBJ2-3 TRBV28 . . TGTGCCAGCGGAAGCCGGGGCCTAGCGACAGATACGCAGTATTTT CASGSRGLATDTQYF
TRBJ1-6 TRBV9 . . TGTGCCAGCAGCGTAGTAGGGGGGGCGAATTCACCCCTCCACTTT CASSVVGGANSPLHF
TRBJ1-3 TRBV15 . . TGTGCCACCAGCAGTGGACAGCTCTCTGGAAACACCATATATTTT CATSSGQLSGNTIYF
TRBJ2-2 TRBV7-2 . once TGTGCCAGCAGCCCCCCAGGGGGGGAGCTGTTTTTT CASSPPGGELFF
TRBJ1-2 TRBV21-1 . few TGTGCCAGCAGCAGGAGTAAGAGAGAGTGGAACTATGGCTACACCTTC CASSRSKREWNYGYTF
TRBJ1-1 TRBV30 TRBD1 . TGTGCCGGGGGACAGGGTAACACTGAAGCTTTCTTT CAGGQGNTEAFF
TRBJ1-4 TRBV5-1 . once TGCGCCAGCAGCTTGCGGGGGTATGGTGAAAAACTGTTTTTT CASSLRGYGEKLFF
TRBJ1-2 TRBV5-4 . once TGTGCCAGCAGCTCACGATCCCGGACAGCTAACTATGGCTACACCTTC CASSSRSRTANYGYTF
TRBJ2-7 TRBV9 . . TGTGCCAGCAGCGTAGAGGGACTCTTCTCCTACGAGCAGTACTTC CASSVEGLFSYEQYF
TRBJ2-1 TRBV28 . . TGTGCCAGCAGTTCTACAGGGCTTTCCTACAATGAGCAGTTCTTC CASSSTGLSYNEQFF
TRBJ2-7 TRBV27 . . TGTGCCAGCAGTTTCCACAGTACGAACTACGAGCAGTACTTC CASSFHSTNYEQYF
TRBJ2-3 TRBV7-2 TRBD2 . TGTGCCAGCAGCTTCACTAGCGGGGGGGGCACAGATACGCAGTATTTT CASSFTSGGGTDTQYF
TRBJ2-3 TRBV2 TRBD2 . TGTGCCAGCAGTTTATTCGGGACTAGCGGGAGTAAAACAGATACGCAGTATTTT CASSLFGTSGSKTDTQYF
TRBJ1-1 TRBV2 TRBD1 . TGTGCCAGCAACAGGATGACAGGGGGCACTGAAGCTTTCTTT CASNRMTGGTEAFF
TRBJ2-3 TRBV5-1 TRBD1 once TGCGCCAGCAGCTCGGGACAGGGTATACCCACAGATACGCAGTATTTT CASSSGQGIPTDTQYF
TRBJ2-7 TRBV28 TRBD2 . TGTGCCAGCACGGGGGGGCCCTCCTACGAGCAGTACTTC CASTGGPSYEQYF
TRBJ2-3 TRBV7-9 TRBD1 . TGTGCCAGCAGCTCCCAACCGGGGCCGGGACAGGGGTCTTGGGATACGCAGTATTTT CASSSQPGPGQGSWDTQYF
TRBJ1-5 TRBV19 . . TGTGCCAGTAGTGGCAGGGAAAGGGGCAATCAGCCCCAGCATTTT CASSGRERGNQPQHF
TRBJ2-1 TRBV19 TRBD2 once TGTGCCAGTAGTATGGCCCGGGGGGCCTACAATGAGCAGTTCTTC CASSMARGAYNEQFF
TRBJ1-5 TRBV5-1 . . TGCGCCAGCAGCAGCGACAGCCCCAATCAGCCCCAGCATTTT CASSSDSPNQPQHF
TRBJ2-7 TRBV5-6 . . TGTGCCAGCACCATTGTGGGGGCATCGTACGAGCAGTACTTC CASTIVGASYEQYF